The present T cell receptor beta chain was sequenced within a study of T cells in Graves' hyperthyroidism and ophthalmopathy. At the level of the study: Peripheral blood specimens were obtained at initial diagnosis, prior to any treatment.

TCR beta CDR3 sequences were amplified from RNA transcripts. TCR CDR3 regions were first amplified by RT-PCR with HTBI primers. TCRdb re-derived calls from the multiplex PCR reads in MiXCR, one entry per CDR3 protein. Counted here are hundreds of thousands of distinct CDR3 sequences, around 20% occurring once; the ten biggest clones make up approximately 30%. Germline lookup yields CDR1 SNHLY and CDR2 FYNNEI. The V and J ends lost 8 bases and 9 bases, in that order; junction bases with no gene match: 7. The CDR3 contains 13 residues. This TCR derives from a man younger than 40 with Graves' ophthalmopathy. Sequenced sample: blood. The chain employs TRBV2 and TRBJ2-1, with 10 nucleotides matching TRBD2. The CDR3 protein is CASQREGLGEQFF. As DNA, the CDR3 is TGTGCCAGCCAGCGGGAGGGCCTGGGTGAGCAGTTCTTC.